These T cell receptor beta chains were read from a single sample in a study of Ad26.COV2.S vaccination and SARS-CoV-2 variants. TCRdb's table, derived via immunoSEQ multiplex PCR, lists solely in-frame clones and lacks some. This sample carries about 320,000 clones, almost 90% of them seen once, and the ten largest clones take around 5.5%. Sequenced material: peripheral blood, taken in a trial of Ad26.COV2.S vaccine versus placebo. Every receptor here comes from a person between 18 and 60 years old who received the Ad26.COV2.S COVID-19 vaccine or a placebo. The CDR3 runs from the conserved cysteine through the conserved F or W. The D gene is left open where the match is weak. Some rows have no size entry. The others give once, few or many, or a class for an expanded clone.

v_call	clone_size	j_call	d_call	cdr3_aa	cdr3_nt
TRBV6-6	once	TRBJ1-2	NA	CASTADSLYGYTF	TGTGCCAGCACCGCCGACAGCCTTTATGGCTACACCTTC
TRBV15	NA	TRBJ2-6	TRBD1	CATSRGQGSLTANVLTF	TGTGCCACCAGCAGAGGACAGGGGTCACTCACGGCCAACGTCCTGACTTTC
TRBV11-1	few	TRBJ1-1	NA	CASRERDTEAFF	TGTGCCAGCAGAGAAAGGGACACTGAAGCTTTCTTT
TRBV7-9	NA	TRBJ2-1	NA	CASTSYNEQFF	TGTGCCTCCACCTCCTACAATGAGCAGTTCTTC
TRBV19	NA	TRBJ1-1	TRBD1	CASSPGQGRNTEAFF	TGTGCCAGTAGTCCCGGACAGGGGAGAAACACTGAAGCTTTCTTT
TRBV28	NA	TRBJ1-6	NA	CASSRERDTINSPLHF	TGTGCCAGCAGCCGGGAAAGGGACACTATCAATTCACCCCTCCACTTT
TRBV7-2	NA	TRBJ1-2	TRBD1	CASSPAPGTAYYGYTF	TGTGCCAGCAGCCCCGCCCCCGGGACAGCCTATTATGGCTACACCTTC
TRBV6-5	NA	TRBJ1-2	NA	CASTPIDRSKGYTF	TGTGCCAGCACCCCAATCGACAGGTCGAAGGGCTACACCTTC
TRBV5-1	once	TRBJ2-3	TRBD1	CASSLEGDRSTDTQYF	TGCGCCAGCAGCTTGGAAGGGGACAGGAGCACAGATACGCAGTATTTT
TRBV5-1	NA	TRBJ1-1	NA	CASSTSLGEAFF	TGCGCCAGCAGCACATCCCTTGGCGAAGCTTTCTTT
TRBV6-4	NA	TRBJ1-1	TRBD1	CASSVTGGGKAFF	TGTGCCAGCAGCGTTACAGGGGGCGGAAAAGCTTTCTTT
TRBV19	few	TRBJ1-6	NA	CASTMSSYNSPLHF	TGTGCCAGTACAATGAGCTCCTATAATTCACCCCTCCACTTT
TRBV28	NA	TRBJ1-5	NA	CASSLVGSGNQPQHF	TGTGCCAGCAGTTTAGTGGGTTCCGGCAATCAGCCCCAGCATTTT
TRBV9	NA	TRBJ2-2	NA	CASRGTPNTGELFF	TGTGCCAGCAGGGGGACTCCAAACACCGGGGAGCTGTTTTTT
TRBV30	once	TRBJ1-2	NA	CAWSPQAGDYGYTF	TGTGCCTGGAGTCCCCAGGCGGGGGACTATGGCTACACCTTC
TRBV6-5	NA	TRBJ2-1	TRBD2	CASSYSRGGAWNEQFF	TGTGCCAGCAGTTACTCCCGCGGGGGGGCATGGAATGAGCAGTTCTTC
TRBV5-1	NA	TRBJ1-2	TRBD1	CASSLDLTGGGYTF	TGCGCCAGCAGCTTGGATCTCACAGGGGGAGGCTACACCTTC
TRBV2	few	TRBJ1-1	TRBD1	CASSGQGRNTEAFF	TGTGCCAGCAGTGGACAGGGGAGGAACACTGAAGCTTTCTTT
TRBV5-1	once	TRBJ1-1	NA	CASSLSVAEISPEAFF	TGCGCCAGCAGTCTCTCCGTGGCCGAGATTTCGCCTGAAGCTTTCTTT
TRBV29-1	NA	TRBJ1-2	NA	CSVKTESNYGYTF	TGCAGCGTTAAAACAGAATCTAACTATGGCTACACCTTC
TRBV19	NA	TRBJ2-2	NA	CASSIELANTGELFF	TGTGCCAGTAGTATAGAACTCGCGAACACCGGGGAGCTGTTTTTT
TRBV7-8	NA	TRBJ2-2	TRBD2	CASSRAGAGTGELFF	TGTGCCAGCAGCCGAGCGGGGGCGGGAACCGGGGAGCTGTTTTTT
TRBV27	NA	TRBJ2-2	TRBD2	CASSLVLGRTGELFF	TGTGCCAGCAGCCTAGTCCTCGGGAGGACCGGGGAGCTGTTTTTT
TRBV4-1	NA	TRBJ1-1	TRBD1	CASSFGTGAEAFF	TGCGCCAGCAGCTTTGGAACAGGGGCTGAAGCTTTCTTT
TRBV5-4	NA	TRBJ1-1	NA	CASSLSRMNTEAFF	TGTGCCAGCAGCTTGTCCCGGATGAACACTGAAGCTTTCTTT
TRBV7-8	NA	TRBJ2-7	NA	CASSPGAIEQYF	TGTGCCAGCAGCCCGGGGGCCATCGAGCAGTACTTC
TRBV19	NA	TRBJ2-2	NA	CASSATSTAGELFF	TGTGCCAGTAGTGCGACTAGTACCGCCGGGGAGCTGTTTTTT
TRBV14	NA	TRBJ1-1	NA	CASSQDWGEMNTEAFF	TGTGCCAGCAGCCAAGATTGGGGGGAGATGAACACTGAAGCTTTCTTT
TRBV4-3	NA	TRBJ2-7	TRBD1	CASSPGDSSYEQYF	TGCGCCAGCAGCCCCGGGGACAGTTCCTACGAGCAGTACTTC
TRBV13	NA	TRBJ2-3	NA	CASSLVVEDTQYF	TGTGCCAGCAGCTTAGTCGTAGAAGATACGCAGTATTTT
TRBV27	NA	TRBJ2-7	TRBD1	CASRGAGTGLYEQYF	TGTGCCAGCAGAGGGGCCGGGACAGGCCTCTACGAGCAGTACTTC
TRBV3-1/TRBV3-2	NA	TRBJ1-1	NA	CASSTRQLYTEAFF	TGTGCCAGCAGCACTCGACAGCTTTACACTGAAGCTTTCTTT
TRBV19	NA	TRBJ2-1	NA	CASSIFVHEQFF	TGTGCCAGTAGTATATTTGTACATGAGCAGTTCTTC
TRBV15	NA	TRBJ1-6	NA	CATSVSKNSPLHF	TGTGCCACCAGCGTTTCGAAGAATTCACCCCTCCACTTT
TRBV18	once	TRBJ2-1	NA	CASSRNEVDEQFF	TGTGCCAGCTCACGTAATGAAGTAGATGAGCAGTTCTTC
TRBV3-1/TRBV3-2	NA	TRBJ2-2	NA	CASSRDPSTGELFF	TGTGCCAGCAGCCGGGATCCCTCCACCGGGGAGCTGTTTTTT
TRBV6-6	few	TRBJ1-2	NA	CASSYGWEYYGYTF	TGTGCCAGCAGTTACGGTTGGGAGTACTATGGCTACACCTTC
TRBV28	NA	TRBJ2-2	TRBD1	CASITGGAGTGELFF	TGTGCCAGCATTACAGGGGGCGCCGGCACCGGGGAGCTGTTTTTT
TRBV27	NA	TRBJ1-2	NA	CASSLLGSHPAYGYTF	TGTGCCAGCAGTTTATTGGGGTCACACCCGGCATATGGCTACACCTTC
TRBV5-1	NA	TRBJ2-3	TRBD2	CASSSTGTSFTDTQYF	TGCGCCAGCAGCTCAACCGGGACTAGCTTCACAGATACGCAGTATTTT
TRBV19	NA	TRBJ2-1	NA	CASKVRGGLGNEQFF	TGTGCCAGTAAGGTGAGGGGCGGTCTTGGGAATGAGCAGTTCTTC
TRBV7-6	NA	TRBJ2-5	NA	CASSLVTSDGETQYF	TGTGCCAGCAGCTTAGTGACGTCGGATGGAGAGACCCAGTACTTC
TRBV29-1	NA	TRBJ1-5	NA	CSVEILTPDSNQPQHF	TGCAGCGTTGAAATTTTAACCCCAGATAGCAATCAGCCCCAGCATTTT
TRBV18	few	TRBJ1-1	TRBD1	CASSPDRGGTEAFF	TGTGCCAGCTCACCAGACAGGGGGGGCACTGAAGCTTTCTTT
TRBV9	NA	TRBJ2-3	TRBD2	CASSVASGRTDTQYF	TGTGCCAGCAGCGTAGCTAGCGGGAGAACAGATACGCAGTATTTT
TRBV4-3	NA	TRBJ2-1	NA	CASSQDATSIEQFF	TGCGCCAGCAGCCAAGATGCGACTAGTATTGAGCAGTTCTTC
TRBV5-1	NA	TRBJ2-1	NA	CASSLETVNSYNEQFF	TGCGCCAGCAGCTTAGAGACTGTAAACTCCTACAATGAGCAGTTCTTC
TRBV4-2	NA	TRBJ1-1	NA	CASSQEKLTNTEAFF	TGTGCCAGCAGCCAAGAGAAACTTACGAACACTGAAGCTTTCTTT
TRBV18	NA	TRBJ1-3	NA	CASSFQRSLETGNTIYF	TGTGCCAGCTCATTCCAGCGGTCCCTCGAAACTGGAAACACCATATATTTT
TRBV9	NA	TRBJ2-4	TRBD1	CASSASGLGTGGGHSNIQYF	TGTGCCAGCAGCGCATCTGGCCTTGGGACAGGGGGGGGACATTCAAACATTCAGTACTTC
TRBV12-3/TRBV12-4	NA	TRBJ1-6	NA	CASSSASSPLHF	TGTGCCAGCAGTTCCGCAAGTTCACCCCTCCACTTT
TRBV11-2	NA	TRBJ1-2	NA	CASSLVRGKNSGYTF	TGTGCCAGCAGCTTAGTACGGGGAAAGAATAGTGGCTACACCTTC
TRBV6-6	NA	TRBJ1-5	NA	CASSYSGRSNQPQHF	TGTGCCAGCAGTTACTCAGGACGGTCAAATCAGCCCCAGCATTTT
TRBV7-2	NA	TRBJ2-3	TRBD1	CASSPDRGGTDTQYF	TGTGCCAGCAGCCCTGACAGGGGGGGAACAGATACGCAGTATTTT